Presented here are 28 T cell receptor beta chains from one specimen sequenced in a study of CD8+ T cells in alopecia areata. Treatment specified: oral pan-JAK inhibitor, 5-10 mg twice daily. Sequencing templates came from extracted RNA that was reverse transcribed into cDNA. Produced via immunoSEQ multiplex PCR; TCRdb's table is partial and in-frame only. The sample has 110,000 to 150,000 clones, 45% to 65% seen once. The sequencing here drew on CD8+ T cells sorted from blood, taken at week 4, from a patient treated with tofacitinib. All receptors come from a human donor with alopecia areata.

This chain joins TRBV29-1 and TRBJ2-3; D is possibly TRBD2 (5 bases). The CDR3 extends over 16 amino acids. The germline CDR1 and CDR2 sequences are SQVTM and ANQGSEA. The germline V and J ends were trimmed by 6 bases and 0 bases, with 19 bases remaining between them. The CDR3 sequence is CSVDSPRVISTDTQYF. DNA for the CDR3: TGCAGCGTCGATTCACCGCGGGTTATTAGCACAGATACGCAGTATTTT.

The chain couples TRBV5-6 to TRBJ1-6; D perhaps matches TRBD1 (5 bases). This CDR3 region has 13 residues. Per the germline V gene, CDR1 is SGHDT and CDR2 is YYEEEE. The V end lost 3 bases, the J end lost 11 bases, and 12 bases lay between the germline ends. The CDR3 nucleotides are TGTGCCAGCAGCTGGTCGCAGGGCCCACCCCTCCACTTT. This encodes CASSWSQGPPLHF.

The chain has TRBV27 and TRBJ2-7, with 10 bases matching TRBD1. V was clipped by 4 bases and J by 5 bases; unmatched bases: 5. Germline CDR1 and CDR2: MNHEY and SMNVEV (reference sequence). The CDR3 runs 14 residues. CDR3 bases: TGTGCCAGCAGTTCGACAGGGGGCTTCGACGAGCAGTACTTC. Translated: CASSSTGGFDEQYF.

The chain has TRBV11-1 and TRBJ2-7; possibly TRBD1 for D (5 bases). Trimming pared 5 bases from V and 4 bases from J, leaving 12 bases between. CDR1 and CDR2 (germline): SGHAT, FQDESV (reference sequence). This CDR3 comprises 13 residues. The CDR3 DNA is TGTGCCAGCAGCACACGCGACAGATACGAGCAGTACTTC. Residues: CASSTRDRYEQYF. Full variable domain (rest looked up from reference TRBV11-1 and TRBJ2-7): EAEVAQSPRYKITEKSQAVAFWCDPISGHATLYWYRQILGQGPELLVQFQDESVVDDSQLPKDRFSAERLKGVDSTLKIQPAELGDSAMYLCASSTRDRYEQYFGPGTRLTVT.

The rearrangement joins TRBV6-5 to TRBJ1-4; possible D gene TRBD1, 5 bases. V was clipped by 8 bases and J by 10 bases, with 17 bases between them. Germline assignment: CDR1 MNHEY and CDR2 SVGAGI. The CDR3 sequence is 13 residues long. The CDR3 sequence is CASGGSPGGKLFF. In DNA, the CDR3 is TGTGCCAGCGGAGGGTCTCCGGGGGGAAAACTGTTTTTT.

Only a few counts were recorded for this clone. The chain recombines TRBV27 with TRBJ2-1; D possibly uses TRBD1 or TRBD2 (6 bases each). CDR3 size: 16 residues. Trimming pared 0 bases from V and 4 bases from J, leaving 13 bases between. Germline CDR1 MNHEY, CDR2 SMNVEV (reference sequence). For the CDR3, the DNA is TGTGCCAGCAGTTTATCTACAAGGGGGGCGTACAATGAGCAGTTCTTC. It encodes CASSLSTRGAYNEQFF.

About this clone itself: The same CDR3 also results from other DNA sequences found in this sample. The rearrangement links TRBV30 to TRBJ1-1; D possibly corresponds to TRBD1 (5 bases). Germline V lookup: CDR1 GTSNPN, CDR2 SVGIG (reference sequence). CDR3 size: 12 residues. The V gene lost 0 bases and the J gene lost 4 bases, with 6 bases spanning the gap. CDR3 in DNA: TGTGCCTGGAGTGTTACAGGCACTGAAGCTTTCTTT. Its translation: CAWSVTGTEAFF.

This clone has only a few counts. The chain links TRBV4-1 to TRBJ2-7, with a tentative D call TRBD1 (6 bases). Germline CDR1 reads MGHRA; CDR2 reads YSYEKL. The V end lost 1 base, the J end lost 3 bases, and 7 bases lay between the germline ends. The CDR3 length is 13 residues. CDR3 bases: TGCGCCAGCAGCCAAGTCAGGGGCTACGAGCAGTACTTC. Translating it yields CASSQVRGYEQYF.

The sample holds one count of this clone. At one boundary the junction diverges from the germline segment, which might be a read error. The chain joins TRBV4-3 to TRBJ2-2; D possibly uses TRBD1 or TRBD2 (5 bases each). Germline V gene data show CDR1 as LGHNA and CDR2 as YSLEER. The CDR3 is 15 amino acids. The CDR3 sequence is CASSQGNRLIGELFF. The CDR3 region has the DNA TGCGCCAGCAGCCAAGGAAACAGGTTGATCGGGGAGTTGTTTTTT.

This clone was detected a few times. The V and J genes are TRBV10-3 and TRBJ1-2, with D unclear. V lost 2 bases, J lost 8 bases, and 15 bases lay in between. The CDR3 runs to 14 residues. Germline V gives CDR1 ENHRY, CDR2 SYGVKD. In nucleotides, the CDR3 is TGTGCCATCAGTGAGATGGCAGTCCCACACGGCTACACCTTC. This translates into CAISEMAVPHGYTF.

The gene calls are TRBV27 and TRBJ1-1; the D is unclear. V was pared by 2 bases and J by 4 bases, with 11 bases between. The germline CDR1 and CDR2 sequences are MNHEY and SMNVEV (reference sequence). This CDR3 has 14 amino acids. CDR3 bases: TGTGCCAGCAGTTTACATGGGGTTACCACTGAAGCTTTCTTT. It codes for CASSLHGVTTEAFF.

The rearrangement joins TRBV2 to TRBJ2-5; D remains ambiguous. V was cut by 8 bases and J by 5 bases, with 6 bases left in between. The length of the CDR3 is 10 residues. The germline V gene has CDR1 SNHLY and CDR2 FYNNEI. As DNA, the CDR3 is TGTGCCAGCGAATGGGAGACCCAGTACTTC. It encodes CASEWETQYF.

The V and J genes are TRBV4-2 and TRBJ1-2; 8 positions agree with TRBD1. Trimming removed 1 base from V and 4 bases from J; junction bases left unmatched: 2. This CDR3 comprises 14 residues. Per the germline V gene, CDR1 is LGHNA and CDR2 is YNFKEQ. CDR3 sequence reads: CASSQGQGSYGYTF. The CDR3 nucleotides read TGTGCCAGCAGCCAAGGACAGGGGAGCTATGGCTACACCTTC.

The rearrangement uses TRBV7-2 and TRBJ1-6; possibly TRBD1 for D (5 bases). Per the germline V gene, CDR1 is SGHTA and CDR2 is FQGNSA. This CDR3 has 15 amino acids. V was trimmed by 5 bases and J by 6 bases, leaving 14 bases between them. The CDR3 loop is CASSPQGEFNSPLHF. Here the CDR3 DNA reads TGTGCCAGCAGCCCACAAGGGGAGTTTAATTCACCCCTCCACTTT.

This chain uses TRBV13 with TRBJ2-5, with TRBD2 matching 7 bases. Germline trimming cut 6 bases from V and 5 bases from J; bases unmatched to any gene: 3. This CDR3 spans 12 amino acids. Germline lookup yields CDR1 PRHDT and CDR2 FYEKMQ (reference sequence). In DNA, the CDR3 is TGTGCCAGCAGTGACGGGGGGGAGACCCAGTACTTC. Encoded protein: CASSDGGETQYF. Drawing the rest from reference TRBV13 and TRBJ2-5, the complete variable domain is AAGVIQSPRHLIKEKRETATLKCYPIPRHDTVYWYQQGPGQDPQFLISFYEKMQSDKGSIPDRFSAQQFSDYHSELNMSSLELGDSALYFCASSDGGETQYFGPGTRLLVL.

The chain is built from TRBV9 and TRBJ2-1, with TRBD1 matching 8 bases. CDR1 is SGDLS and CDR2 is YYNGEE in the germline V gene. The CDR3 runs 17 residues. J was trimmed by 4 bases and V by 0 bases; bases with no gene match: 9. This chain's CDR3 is CASSVALDRGPYNEQFF. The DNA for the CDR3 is TGTGCCAGCAGCGTAGCCTTAGACAGGGGCCCTTACAATGAGCAGTTCTTC.

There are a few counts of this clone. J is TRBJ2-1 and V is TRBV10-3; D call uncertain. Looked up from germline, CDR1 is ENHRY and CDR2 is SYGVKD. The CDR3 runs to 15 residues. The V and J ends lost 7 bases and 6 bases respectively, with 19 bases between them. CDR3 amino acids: CAIIPNPSALNEQFF. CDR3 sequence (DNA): TGTGCCATCATTCCCAACCCTTCCGCTCTCAATGAGCAGTTCTTC.

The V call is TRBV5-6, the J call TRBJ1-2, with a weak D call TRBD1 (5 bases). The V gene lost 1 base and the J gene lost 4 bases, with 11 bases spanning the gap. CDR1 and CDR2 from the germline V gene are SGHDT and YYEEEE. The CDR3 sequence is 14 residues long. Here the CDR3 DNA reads TGTGCCAGCAGCTTGTTGGGGGTGGCCTATGGCTACACCTTC. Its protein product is CASSLLGVAYGYTF.

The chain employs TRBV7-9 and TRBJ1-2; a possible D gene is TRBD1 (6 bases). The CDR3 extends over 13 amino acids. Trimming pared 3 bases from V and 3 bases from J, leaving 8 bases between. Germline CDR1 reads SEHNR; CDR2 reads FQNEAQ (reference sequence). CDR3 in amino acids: CASSFHRDYGYTF. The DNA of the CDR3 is TGTGCCAGCAGCTTTCACAGGGACTATGGCTACACCTTC.

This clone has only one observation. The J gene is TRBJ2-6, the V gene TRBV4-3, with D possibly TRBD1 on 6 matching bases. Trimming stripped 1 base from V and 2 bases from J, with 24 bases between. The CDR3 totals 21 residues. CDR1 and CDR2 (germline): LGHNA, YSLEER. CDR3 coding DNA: TGCGCCAGCAGCCAAGTACTGCCGACAGGTCCCATCCTACCTGGGGCCAACGTCCTGACTTTC. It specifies CASSQVLPTGPILPGANVLTF.

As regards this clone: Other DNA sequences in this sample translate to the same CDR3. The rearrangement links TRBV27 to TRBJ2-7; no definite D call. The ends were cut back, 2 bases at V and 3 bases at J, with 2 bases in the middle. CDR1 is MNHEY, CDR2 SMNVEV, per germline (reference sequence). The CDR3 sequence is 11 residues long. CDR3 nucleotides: TGTGCCAGCAGTTTAGGCTACGAGCAGTACTTC. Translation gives CASSLGYEQYF.

The CDR3 protein is CASSSGIVYEQYF. As DNA, the CDR3 is TGTGCCAGCAGCTCGGGAATTGTGTACGAGCAGTACTTC. The chain links TRBV7-9 to TRBJ2-7; perhaps TRBD2 as D (5 bases). CDR1 is SEHNR and CDR2 is FQNEAQ in the germline V gene (reference sequence). The V gene lost 4 bases and the J gene lost 4 bases, with 11 bases spanning the gap. The CDR3 loop spans 13 amino acids.

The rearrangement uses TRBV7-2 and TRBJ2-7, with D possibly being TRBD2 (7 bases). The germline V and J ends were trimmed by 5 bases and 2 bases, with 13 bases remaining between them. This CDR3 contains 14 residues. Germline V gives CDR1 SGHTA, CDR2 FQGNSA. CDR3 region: CASSTYGGPYEQYF. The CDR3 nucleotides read TGTGCCAGCAGCACCTACGGGGGGCCCTACGAGCAGTACTTC.

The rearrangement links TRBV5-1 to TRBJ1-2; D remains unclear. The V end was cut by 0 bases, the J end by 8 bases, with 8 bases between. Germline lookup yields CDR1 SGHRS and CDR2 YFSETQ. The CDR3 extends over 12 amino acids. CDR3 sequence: CASSLDSSGYTF. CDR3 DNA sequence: TGCGCCAGCAGCTTGGACAGCTCGGGCTACACCTTC.

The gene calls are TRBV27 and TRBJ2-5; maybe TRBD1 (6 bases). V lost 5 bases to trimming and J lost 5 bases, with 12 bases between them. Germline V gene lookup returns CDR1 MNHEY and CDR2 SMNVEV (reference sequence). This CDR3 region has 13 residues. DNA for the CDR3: TGTGCCAGCAGTCCCGGGACACAGGAGACCCAGTACTTC. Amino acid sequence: CASSPGTQETQYF.

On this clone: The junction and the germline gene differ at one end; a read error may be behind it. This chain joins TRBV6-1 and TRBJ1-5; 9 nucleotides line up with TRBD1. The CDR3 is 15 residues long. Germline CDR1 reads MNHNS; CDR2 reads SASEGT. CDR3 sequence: CASSEGTGRDQPQHF. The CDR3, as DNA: TGTGCCAGCAGCGAAGGGACAGGGCGGGATCAGCCCCAGCATTTT.

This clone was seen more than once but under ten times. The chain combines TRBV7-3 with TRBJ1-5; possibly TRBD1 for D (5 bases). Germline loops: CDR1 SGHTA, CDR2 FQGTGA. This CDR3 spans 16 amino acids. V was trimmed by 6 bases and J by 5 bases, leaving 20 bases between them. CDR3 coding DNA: TGTGCCAGCAGATTCCTTGGACACTTAAAAGATCAGCCCCAGCATTTT. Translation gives CASRFLGHLKDQPQHF.

The CDR3 here is CASEGTVGNEQFF. The CDR3 bases are TGTGCCAGCGAAGGGACAGTCGGCAATGAGCAGTTCTTC. This chain links TRBV7-9 with TRBJ2-1; 7 nucleotides align to TRBD1. V shed 8 bases and J 6 bases; nucleotides not matched to a gene: 7. The CDR3 has 13 residues. Germline V CDR1 and CDR2: SEHNR, FQNEAQ (reference sequence).